This T cell receptor beta chain was captured in a study of CD8 T cells in ankylosing spondylitis. One entry per CDR3 protein results from TCRdb running MiXCR on the 5' RACE reads. The table lists about 240,000 distinct CDR3 sequences, less than 10% of them singletons, with nearly 7% in the top ten. The germline V gene has CDR1 SGHTA and CDR2 FQGNSA. J gave up 3 bases and V 1 base, and 3 bases lay outside the gene matches. This CDR3 contains 15 residues. This clonotype was observed at least ten times. The receptor was derived from a male donor with ankylosing spondylitis or in good health (not recorded which). Specimen: blood, either unsorted or a sorted T cell fraction (not recorded which). The gene calls are TRBV7-2 and TRBJ2-4; 7 nucleotides align to TRBD1. CDR3 in DNA: TGTGCCAGCAGCTTAGTCGCAGGGGGCAAAAACATTCAGTACTTC. It codes for CASSLVAGGKNIQYF.